The clone carrying this T cell receptor (beta chain) was seen more than once but under ten times. Its antigen remains unknown. This sample was taken from a study of response to subunit inactivated influenza vaccine. General study points: Each seasonal influenza vaccination recruits few new T cells, the authors suggested.

TCRdb re-called the RT-PCR reads with MiXCR, one entry per CDR3 protein. Of approximately 520,000 distinct CDR3 sequences listed, about 25% are singletons. Per the germline V gene, CDR1 is SGHRS and CDR2 is YFSETQ. V dropped 0 bases and J dropped 7 bases, with 17 bases sitting between them. CDR3 length: 16 amino acids. The sequenced sample was CD4+ T cells sorted from PBMCs, obtained 5 days after vaccination. V usage is TRBV5-1 and J usage is TRBJ2-1; tentative D call: TRBD2 (7 bases). This sequence was found in a man in his forties or fifties who received an inactivated influenza vaccine. DNA of the CDR3: TGCGCCAGCAGCTTGGCCGGGGGCGGGAGCTCTAATGAGCAGTTCTTC. Translated: CASSLAGGGSSNEQFF.